Presented here are 8 T cell receptor beta chains from one specimen sequenced in a study of blood T cell repertoires in COVID-19. Clones were read by immunoSEQ multiplex PCR, and TCRdb kept only the in-frame ones, dropping some. This sample has 230,000 or so clones, with about 91% found just once. Sequencing was carried out using PBMCs or T cells enriched from blood (not recorded which). The origin of the receptors is a woman aged 40 to 50 with acute COVID-19.

The chain is built from TRBV7-9 and TRBJ1-5; D might be TRBD1 (5 bases). Deletions cut 5 bases from V and 6 bases from J, with 17 bases between. The CDR3 contains 15 residues. The V gene's germline CDR1 is SEHNR and CDR2 FQNEAQ (reference sequence). The CDR3 region is CASSPRGGGSQPQHF. In DNA form, the CDR3 reads TGTGCCAGCAGCCCTCGGGGGGGAGGTTCTCAGCCCCAGCATTTT.

The rearrangement joins TRBV4-1 to TRBJ2-7; D might be TRBD2 (5 bases). V was shortened by 4 bases and J by 2 bases, with 18 bases between the two germline ends. CDR1 MGHRA and CDR2 YSYEKL come from the germline V gene. The CDR3 has 16 amino acids. This chain's CDR3 is CASSRFMGGAAYEQYF. For the CDR3, the DNA is TGCGCCAGCAGCCGGTTCATGGGCGGAGCGGCCTACGAGCAGTACTTC.

J is TRBJ2-1 and V is TRBV5-5, with 12 bases lining up with TRBD2. The CDR3 contains 16 residues. The germline V gene encodes CDR1 SGHKS and CDR2 YYEKEE (reference sequence). Trimming cost V 3 bases and J 9 bases; bases outside gene matches: 10. The CDR3 is CASSSQTSGGSREQFF. CDR3 in DNA: TGTGCCAGCAGCTCTCAGACTAGCGGGGGATCGCGTGAGCAGTTCTTC.

This clone was detected only once. The chain combines TRBV4-3 with TRBJ2-3; 8 bases fit TRBD2. CDR3 length: 19 amino acids. Germline V gene lookup returns CDR1 LGHNA and CDR2 YSLEER. J was trimmed by 0 bases and V by 0 bases; bases with no gene match: 11. This CDR3 reads CASSQDEVAGSSSTDTQYF. CDR3 coding DNA: TGCGCCAGCAGCCAAGATGAGGTAGCGGGGTCCTCTAGCACAGATACGCAGTATTTT.

The rearrangement joins TRBV6-6 to TRBJ1-1, with a weak D call TRBD1 (5 bases). The CDR3 is 13 residues long. Germline V gene data show CDR1 as MNHNY and CDR2 as SVGAGI (reference sequence). Trimming removed 10 bases at V and 3 bases at J, with 15 bases between. CDR3 sequence reads: CAMRQPVDTEAFF. As DNA, the CDR3 is TGTGCCATGAGACAGCCGGTGGACACTGAAGCTTTCTTT.

This chain uses TRBV5-8 with TRBJ2-5, with D hard to call. CDR1 and CDR2 from the germline V gene are SGHTS and YDEGEE. This CDR3 is built from 14 residues. V was clipped by 3 bases and J by 4 bases, with 13 bases between them. The CDR3 is CASSSFVGGETQYF. CDR3 DNA: TGTGCCAGCAGCTCATTTGTCGGCGGAGAGACCCAGTACTTC.

The chain links TRBV10-2 to TRBJ2-7; TRBD1 is a possible D gene (6 bases). The CDR3 consists of 12 residues. The ends were cut back, 3 bases at V and 3 bases at J, with 6 bases in the middle. CDR1 is WSHSY, CDR2 SAAADI, per germline. The CDR3 reads CASSEGGYEQYF. The CDR3 DNA reads TGCGCCAGCAGTGAAGGGGGCTACGAGCAGTACTTC.

At least ten counts were recorded for this clone. V usage is TRBV4-3 and J usage is TRBJ1-5, with D maybe TRBD1 (5 bases). Germline V gene lookup returns CDR1 LGHNA and CDR2 YSLEER. V shed 3 bases and J shed 9 bases, with 15 bases lying between them. The CDR3 runs to 14 residues. The chain's CDR3 is CASSQGGGTRPQHF. As DNA, the CDR3 is TGCGCCAGCAGCCAGGGGGGTGGTACAAGGCCCCAGCATTTT.